Listed below are T cell receptor beta chains from one sample, sequenced in a study of prognosis after radiotherapy for stage I lung cancer. TCRdb redid the calling of the multiplex PCR reads with MiXCR, one entry per CDR3 protein. The sample lists some 13,000 distinct CDR3 sequences; about 50% were seen once. The sequenced sample was PBMCs, obtained before or after stereotactic body radiation therapy (not recorded which). All receptors come from a donor aged 50 or older with non-small cell lung cancer. CDR3s include the opening cysteine and the closing phenylalanine or tryptophan. D genes are given only for firm matches. Expanded clones get a size class; other rows say once, few or many, or leave the size out.

J: TRBJ1-3
V: TRBV2
D: TRBD1
size: .
DNA: TGTGCCAGCAGTGTAGGACAGGCTGGAAACACCATATATTTT
CDR3: CASSVGQAGNTIYF

J: TRBJ1-2
V: TRBV4-3
D: .
size: .
DNA: TGCGCCAGCAGCCAAGATTGGGGTAACTATGGCTACACCTTC
CDR3: CASSQDWGNYGYTF

J: TRBJ2-5
V: TRBV19
D: TRBD1
size: many
DNA: TGTGCCAGTAGTATATTGGGACAGGGCAAAGAGACCCAGTACTTC
CDR3: CASSILGQGKETQYF

J: TRBJ1-5
V: TRBV20-1
D: .
size: many
DNA: TGCAGTGCTCGTGGGCCAACAGGGCGTAATCAGCCCCAGCATTTT
CDR3: CSARGPTGRNQPQHF

J: TRBJ2-3
V: TRBV27
D: .
size: .
DNA: TGTGCCAGCAGTTTAGGGAAGCCGGGGGTGGCGGATACGCAGTATTTT
CDR3: CASSLGKPGVADTQYF

J: TRBJ1-2
V: TRBV7-9
D: .
size: .
DNA: TGTGCCAGCAGCTTAGGAGAAGAGTATGGCTACACCTTC
CDR3: CASSLGEEYGYTF

J: TRBJ2-3
V: TRBV19
D: .
size: .
DNA: TGTGCCAGTAGTCCGCGTAACCCAGATACGCAGTATTTT
CDR3: CASSPRNPDTQYF

J: TRBJ1-1
V: TRBV7-6
D: TRBD1
size: many
DNA: TGTGCCAGCAGCGTACGACAGGGCGAAGCTTTCTTT
CDR3: CASSVRQGEAFF

J: TRBJ1-1
V: TRBV5-1
D: TRBD1
size: .
DNA: TGCGCCAGCAGCTTGGCAGGGGGGGTGACTGAAGCTTTCTTT
CDR3: CASSLAGGVTEAFF

J: TRBJ2-1
V: TRBV12-3/TRBV12-4
D: .
size: .
DNA: TGTGCCAGCAGTCCGCCGGACTCAAGCTCCTACAATGAGCAGTTCTTC
CDR3: CASSPPDSSSYNEQFF

J: TRBJ2-3
V: TRBV24-1
D: TRBD1
size: medium-sized
DNA: TGTGCCACCAGTGGGGCAGGGGGTAGCAAATATACAGATACGCAGTATTTT
CDR3: CATSGAGGSKYTDTQYF

J: TRBJ1-1
V: TRBV19
D: .
size: .
DNA: TGTGCCAGTAGTATAGTTGCGGGCCCGAACACTGAAGCTTTCTTT
CDR3: CASSIVAGPNTEAFF

J: TRBJ2-5
V: TRBV5-6
D: .
size: .
DNA: TGTGCCAGCAGCTTGGAAGGGATCGAGACCCAGTACTTC
CDR3: CASSLEGIETQYF

J: TRBJ2-2
V: TRBV20-1
D: TRBD2
size: many
DNA: TGCAGTGCTAGAGACCCGCTAGCGGGAGGCACCGGGGAGCTGTTTTTT
CDR3: CSARDPLAGGTGELFF

J: TRBJ1-1
V: TRBV5-1
D: .
size: medium-sized
DNA: TGCGCCAGCAGCTCGCAGGCCGTGAACACTGAAGCTTTCTTT
CDR3: CASSSQAVNTEAFF

J: TRBJ2-2
V: TRBV5-4
D: .
size: many
DNA: TGTGCCAGCAGCTTGGGAGGTAGCGGAACCACCGGGGAGCTGTTTTTT
CDR3: CASSLGGSGTTGELFF

J: TRBJ2-1
V: TRBV5-4
D: TRBD2
size: many
DNA: TGTGCCAGCAGCTTGGGCGGGGGTTACAATGAGCAGTTCTTC
CDR3: CASSLGGGYNEQFF

J: TRBJ1-3
V: TRBV12-3/TRBV12-4
D: .
size: .
DNA: TGTGCTAGCAGTTCATTTTGGCGGGGGGTACGATACTCTGGAAACACCATATATTTT
CDR3: CASSSFWRGVRYSGNTIYF

J: TRBJ2-3
V: TRBV29-1
D: TRBD2
size: .
DNA: TGCGTCTGCCTTCTAGCGGAGACCACAGATACGCAGTATTTT
CDR3: CVCLLAETTDTQYF

J: TRBJ2-3
V: TRBV28
D: .
size: .
DNA: TGTGCCAGCAGTTTGGGGCCGGGGGGCTGGTCCACAGATACGCAGTATTTT
CDR3: CASSLGPGGWSTDTQYF

J: TRBJ2-3
V: TRBV6-1
D: .
size: many
DNA: TGTGCCAGCAATTCGGGCACTCGCACAGATACGCAGTATTTT
CDR3: CASNSGTRTDTQYF

J: TRBJ2-3
V: TRBV6-8
D: TRBD1
size: medium-sized
DNA: TGTGCCAGCAGTTCCATCCGGGGACAGGGGGCTGGCACAGATACGCAGTATTTT
CDR3: CASSSIRGQGAGTDTQYF

J: TRBJ1-2
V: TRBV19
D: .
size: many
DNA: TGTGCCAGTAGTATCCCTATCGCCGGGACGGAAACCTATGGCTACACCTTC
CDR3: CASSIPIAGTETYGYTF

J: TRBJ1-5
V: TRBV6-4
D: .
size: medium-sized
DNA: TGTGCCAGCAGTGTTGGCGGGATGTATCAGCCCCAGCATTTT
CDR3: CASSVGGMYQPQHF

J: TRBJ2-3
V: TRBV6-1
D: .
size: few
DNA: TGTGCCAGCAAGACGTCAGGGAGCACAGATACGCAGTATTTT
CDR3: CASKTSGSTDTQYF

J: TRBJ2-1
V: TRBV19
D: TRBD1
size: many
DNA: TGTGCCAGTAGTACCGGGACAGGGGGATATGGGGAAATTGACAATGAGCAGTTCTTC
CDR3: CASSTGTGGYGEIDNEQFF

J: TRBJ2-1
V: TRBV28
D: .
size: medium-sized
DNA: TGTGCCAGCAGTCCTCAGCGTCTAACCTACAATGAGCAGTTCTTC
CDR3: CASSPQRLTYNEQFF

J: TRBJ2-1
V: TRBV7-9
D: TRBD2
size: large
DNA: TGTGCCAGCAGCGATAGGGGACTAGCTTCCGATGAGCAGTTCTTC
CDR3: CASSDRGLASDEQFF

J: TRBJ2-3
V: TRBV6-2/TRBV6-3
D: .
size: .
DNA: TGTGCCAGCAGTTCCTTTTACCCGACCCCCACAGGGGATACGCAGTATTTT
CDR3: CASSSFYPTPTGDTQYF

J: TRBJ2-1
V: TRBV19
D: .
size: .
DNA: TGTGCCAGTAGCGACAGGGCGGGACATGAGCAGTTCTTC
CDR3: CASSDRAGHEQFF

J: TRBJ2-7
V: TRBV5-4
D: .
size: .
DNA: TGTGCCAGCAGCGTCCTTGGCCCGGACCTAGATTCCTACGAGCAGTACTTC
CDR3: CASSVLGPDLDSYEQYF

J: TRBJ2-7
V: TRBV19
D: .
size: .
DNA: TGTGCCAGTAGCAACAGGGTTGACGAGCAGTACTTC
CDR3: CASSNRVDEQYF

J: TRBJ1-6
V: TRBV30
D: .
size: medium-sized
DNA: TGTGCCTGGGGACAGCCGGATCGGGCGCCCTATAATTCACCCCTCCACTTT
CDR3: CAWGQPDRAPYNSPLHF

J: TRBJ2-2
V: TRBV3-1
D: .
size: few
DNA: TGTGCCAGCAGTCAAGGCCCAGGCCCCGGGGAGCTGTTTTTT
CDR3: CASSQGPGPGELFF

J: TRBJ2-1
V: TRBV10-3
D: .
size: .
DNA: TGTGCCATCAGTGCAGGGCCAAGAACATCTTACAATGAGCAGTTCTTC
CDR3: CAISAGPRTSYNEQFF

J: TRBJ1-4
V: TRBV11-1
D: .
size: medium-sized
DNA: TGTGCCAGCAGCTTCGCATACAGTGAAAAACTGTTTTTT
CDR3: CASSFAYSEKLFF

J: TRBJ2-7
V: TRBV11-2
D: .
size: .
DNA: TGTGCCAGCAGCTTAGGGGTGGGGGTCGAGCAGTACTTC
CDR3: CASSLGVGVEQYF

J: TRBJ2-1
V: TRBV9
D: .
size: .
DNA: TGTGCCAGCAGCGTAGGGGGACATGGGAGGTCATATGAGCAGTTCTTC
CDR3: CASSVGGHGRSYEQFF

J: TRBJ2-5
V: TRBV5-1
D: .
size: many
DNA: TGCGCCAGCAGCACCGGGGGCGGAGAGACCCAGTACTTC
CDR3: CASSTGGGETQYF

J: TRBJ2-5
V: TRBV28
D: TRBD2
size: many
DNA: TGTGCCAGCACCTCCCTTGGGGAGGGGATCCAAGAGACCCAGTACTTC
CDR3: CASTSLGEGIQETQYF

J: TRBJ1-1
V: TRBV29-1
D: .
size: .
DNA: TGCAGCGTCACAGAACAAGAGAACACTGAAGCTTTCTTT
CDR3: CSVTEQENTEAFF

J: TRBJ1-1
V: TRBV29-1
D: .
size: many
DNA: TGCAGCGTTGAAGGGTCAGACTCTGAAGCTTTCTTT
CDR3: CSVEGSDSEAFF